The 10 T cell receptor beta chains reported below all come from one sample, sequenced in a study of cytomegalovirus exposure and HLA in healthy donors (dated by TCRdb to 2016 to 2017). Library prep was done by the immunoSEQ multiplex PCR assay. For the multiplex PCR, a mixture combining 60 forward primers for TCR Vbeta segments and 13 reverse primers for TCR Jbeta segments was used. TCRdb took this table from immuneACCESS and kept in-frame rearrangements with V and J called. Such tables lack part of the clones; where checked against another copy, unresolved V genes explain under half of the gap, and the rest is unexplained. The sample contains roughly 200,000 clones, roughly 74% of them found a single time. The ten biggest clones cover about 3% of the sample. The sample consisted of PBMCs. These TCRs come from a female donor in good health and CMV-seronegative.

The rearrangement links TRBV9 to TRBJ2-7, with 7 bases identical to TRBD2. The CDR3 spans 14 residues. V trimming: 4 bases; J trimming: 0 bases; junction bases outside the gene matches: 4. Germline CDR1 and CDR2: SGDLS and YYNGEE. The CDR3 loop is CASSTTSASYEQYF. The DNA for the CDR3 is TGTGCCAGCAGCACCACTAGCGCCTCCTACGAGCAGTACTTC.

The chain is built from TRBV7-8 and TRBJ2-1; the match to TRBD2 covers 11 bases. CDR1 SGHVS and CDR2 FQNEAQ come from the germline V gene. There are 17 residues in the CDR3. Trimming took 2 bases from V and 4 from J; bases not matched to a gene: 7. CDR3 sequence (DNA): TGTGCCAGCAGCTTATCTAGCGGGGGGTCAAATTACAATGAGCAGTTCTTC. As protein: CASSLSSGGSNYNEQFF.

The genes are TRBV11-2 and TRBJ2-5, with 7 bases that match TRBD1. After removal of 5 bases from V and 1 base from J, the junction contained 4 bases not matched to a gene. The CDR3 extends over 14 amino acids. Per the germline V gene, CDR1 is SGHAT and CDR2 is FQNNGV. In DNA form, the CDR3 reads TGTGCCAGCAGCACGGGACAGCTCCAAGAGACCCAGTACTTC. Translated: CASSTGQLQETQYF.

The chain combines TRBV19 with TRBJ2-3, with 7 bases fitting TRBD1. Germline CDR1 and CDR2: LNHDA and SQIVND (reference sequence). Trimming took 8 bases from V and 1 from J; bases not matched to a gene: 12. This CDR3 is built from 16 residues. CDR3 coding DNA: TGTGCCAGTTCTATGAGGGGGCACTTAGGCACAGATACGCAGTATTTT. It encodes CASSMRGHLGTDTQYF. Looking up the rest from reference TRBV19 and TRBJ2-3 gives the full variable domain: DGGITQSPKYLFRKEGQNVTLSCEQNLNHDAMYWYRQDPGQGLRLIYYSQIVNDFQKGDIAEGYSVSREKKESFPLTVTSAQKNPTAFYLCASSMRGHLGTDTQYFGPGTRLTVL.

The rearrangement uses TRBV28 and TRBJ2-2; 9 bases line up with TRBD2. V lost 4 bases and J lost 1; bases outside the gene matches: 7. Germline CDR1 is MDHEN and CDR2 is SYDVKM. CDR3 length: 17 amino acids. DNA for the CDR3: TGTGCCAGCAGTTACCTAGCGGGGATACAGAACACCGGGGAGCTGTTTTTT. This encodes CASSYLAGIQNTGELFF. Full variable domain (remainder filled in from reference TRBV28 and TRBJ2-2): DVKVTQSSRYLVKRTGEKVFLECVQDMDHENMFWYRQDPGLGLRLIYFSYDVKMKEKGDIPEGYSVSREKKERFSLILESASTNQTSMYLCASSYLAGIQNTGELFFGEGSRLTVL.

This clone came up a few times. This rearrangement joins TRBV2 to TRBJ2-5; a possible D gene is TRBD2 (6 bases). The DNA end is a closer match to TRBJ2-7, so the J assignment may be wrong. Germline values: CDR1 SNHLY, CDR2 FYNNEI. This CDR3 has 15 amino acids. CDR3 sequence: CASSETGTLGGEQYF. The CDR3 DNA reads as TGTGCCAGCAGTGAGACTGGGACTCTCGGCGGCGAGCAGTACTTC.

The rearrangement links TRBV6-1 to TRBJ1-5, with unresolved D. Germline V CDR1 and CDR2: MNHNS, SASEGT. There are 15 residues in the CDR3. The V and J ends lost 8 bases and 0 bases respectively, with 14 bases between them. CDR3 bases: TGTGCCAGCGGAGGCCGAGGTAATAGCAATCAGCCCCAGCATTTT. The encoded protein is CASGGRGNSNQPQHF.

The chain couples TRBV7-9 to TRBJ1-2, with no clear D. The V gene's germline CDR1 is SEHNR and CDR2 FQNEAQ (reference sequence). Trimming took off 5 bases at V and 4 bases at J, with 11 bases between the two ends. This CDR3 has 13 residues. CDR3 protein: CASSLTAPYGYTF. The CDR3 DNA reads as TGTGCCAGCAGCCTAACAGCCCCCTATGGCTACACCTTC.

The J gene is TRBJ2-3, the V gene TRBV7-9; 10 bases agree with TRBD2. Germline CDR1 is SEHNR and CDR2 is FQNEAQ (reference sequence). This CDR3 region has 15 residues. Unmatched junction bases numbered 5, after V lost 4 bases and J lost 4 bases. The CDR3: CASSSGTSAADTQYF. CDR3 nucleotides: TGTGCCAGCAGCTCTGGGACTAGCGCCGCAGATACGCAGTATTTT.

This clone turned up a few times. This chain links TRBV5-1 with TRBJ2-5; D is possibly TRBD2 (5 bases). Looked up from germline, CDR1 is SGHRS and CDR2 is YFSETQ. The CDR3 length is 14 residues. Trimming stripped 2 bases from V and 5 bases from J, with 13 bases between. The DNA of the CDR3 is TGCGCCAGCAGCTTATCCCCAGGAGGTGAGACCCAGTACTTC. Translating gives CASSLSPGGETQYF.